The present TCR beta chain was sequenced within a study of CD8+ T cells in alopecia areata. Trimming removed 0 bases from V and 6 bases from J, with 15 bases in between. The V gene's germline CDR1 is SGHNT and CDR2 YYREEE (reference sequence). The CDR3 spans 15 residues. Remarks on this clone: Its target is not known.

Overall study findings and caveats: Association of baseline CD8+ expansion with response is uncertain owing to one nonresponder.

It was cDNA, reverse transcribed from extracted RNA, that served as the sequencing template. Sequencing used immunoSEQ multiplex PCR; TCRdb keeps in-frame clones, though not all of them. The data hold approximately 200,000 clones, with roughly 40% observed a single time. Regarding treatment: oral pan-JAK inhibitor, 5-10 mg twice daily. The receptor comes from a human donor with alopecia areata. The sample in question was CD4+ T cells sorted from blood, obtained at approximately week 36, from a patient treated with tofacitinib. This chain links TRBV5-4 with TRBJ1-1, with D possibly TRBD1 on 6 matching bases. The CDR3 region has the DNA TGTGCCAGCAGCTTGGGGGGCAGGGGAGGTGCTGAAGCTTTCTTT. Its protein is CASSLGGRGGAEAFF.